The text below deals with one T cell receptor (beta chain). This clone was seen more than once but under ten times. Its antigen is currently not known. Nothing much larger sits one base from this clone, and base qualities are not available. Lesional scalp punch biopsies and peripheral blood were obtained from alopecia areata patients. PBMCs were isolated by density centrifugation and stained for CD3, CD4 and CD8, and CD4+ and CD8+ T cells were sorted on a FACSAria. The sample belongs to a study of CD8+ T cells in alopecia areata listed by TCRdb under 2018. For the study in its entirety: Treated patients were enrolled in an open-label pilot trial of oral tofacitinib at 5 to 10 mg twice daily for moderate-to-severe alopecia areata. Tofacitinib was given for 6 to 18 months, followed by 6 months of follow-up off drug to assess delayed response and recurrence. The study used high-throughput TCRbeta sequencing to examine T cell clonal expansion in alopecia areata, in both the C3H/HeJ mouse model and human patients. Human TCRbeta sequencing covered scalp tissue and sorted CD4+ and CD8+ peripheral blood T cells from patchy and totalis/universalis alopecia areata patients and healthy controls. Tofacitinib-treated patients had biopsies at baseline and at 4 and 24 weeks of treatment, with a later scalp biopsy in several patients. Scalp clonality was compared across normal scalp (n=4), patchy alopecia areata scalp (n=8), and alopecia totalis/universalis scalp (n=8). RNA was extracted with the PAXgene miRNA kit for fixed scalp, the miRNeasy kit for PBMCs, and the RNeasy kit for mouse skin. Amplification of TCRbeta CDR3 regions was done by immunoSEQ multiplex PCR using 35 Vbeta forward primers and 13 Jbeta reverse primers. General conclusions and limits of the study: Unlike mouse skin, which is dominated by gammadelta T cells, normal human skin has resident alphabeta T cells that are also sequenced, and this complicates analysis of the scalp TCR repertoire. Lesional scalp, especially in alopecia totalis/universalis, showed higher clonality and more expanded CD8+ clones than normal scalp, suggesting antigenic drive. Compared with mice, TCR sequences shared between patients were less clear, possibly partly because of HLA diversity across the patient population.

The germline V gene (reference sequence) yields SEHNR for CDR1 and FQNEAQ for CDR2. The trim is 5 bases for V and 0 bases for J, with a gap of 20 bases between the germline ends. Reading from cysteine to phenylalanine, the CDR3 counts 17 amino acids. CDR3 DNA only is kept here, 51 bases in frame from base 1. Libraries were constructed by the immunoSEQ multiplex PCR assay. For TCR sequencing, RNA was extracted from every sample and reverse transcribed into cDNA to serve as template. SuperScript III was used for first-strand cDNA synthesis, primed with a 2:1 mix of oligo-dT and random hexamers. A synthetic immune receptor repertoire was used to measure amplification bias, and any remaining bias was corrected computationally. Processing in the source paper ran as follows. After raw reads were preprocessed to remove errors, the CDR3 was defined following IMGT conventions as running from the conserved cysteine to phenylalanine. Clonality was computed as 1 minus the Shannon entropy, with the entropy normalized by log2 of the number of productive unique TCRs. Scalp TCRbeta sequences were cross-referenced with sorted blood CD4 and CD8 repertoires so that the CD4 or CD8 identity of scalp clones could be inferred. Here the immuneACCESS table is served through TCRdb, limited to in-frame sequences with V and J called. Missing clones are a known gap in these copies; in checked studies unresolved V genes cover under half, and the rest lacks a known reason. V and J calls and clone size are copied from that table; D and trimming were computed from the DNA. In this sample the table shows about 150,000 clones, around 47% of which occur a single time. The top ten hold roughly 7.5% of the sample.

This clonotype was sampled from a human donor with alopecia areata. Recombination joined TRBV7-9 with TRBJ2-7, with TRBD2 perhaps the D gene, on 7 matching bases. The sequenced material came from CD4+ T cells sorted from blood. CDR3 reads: CASSQGTGRGDSYEQYF. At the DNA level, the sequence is TGTGCCAGCAGCCAAGGAACAGGGAGGGGGGACTCCTACGAGCAGTACTTC.